This TCR beta chain stems from a study of radiation and T cells in renal cell carcinoma. Whole-study results and caveats: Top tumor clonotypes rose in blood 2 weeks post-radiation, then contracted.

The time point: blood 2 weeks post-SBRT. The treatment here: 15 Gy SBRT to primary tumor, nephrectomy 4 weeks later. This renal cell carcinoma was of the clear cell type. Using immunoSEQ multiplex PCR, the repertoire was profiled, and TCRdb retains in-frame clones only, with some absent. The profile shows about 150,000 clones, over 80% of them singletons. In regard to this clone: Its antigen remains unknown.

Germline loops: CDR1 SGHRS, CDR2 YFSETQ. Trimming shortened V by 4 bases and J by 3 bases, and 7 bases separated the two germline ends. This CDR3 contains 12 residues. The chain couples TRBV5-1 to TRBJ1-2; D is uncertain. The clonotype was recovered from a woman in her forties or fifties with renal cell carcinoma. The sample consisted of blood, taken from a patient whose treatment included radiotherapy and nephrectomy. The CDR3 reads CASSQDYYGYTF. The CDR3 nucleotides are TGCGCCAGCAGCCAAGACTACTATGGCTACACCTTC. The full variable domain, with the rest looked up from reference TRBV5-1 and TRBJ1-2, is KAGVTQTPRYLIKTRGQQVTLSCSPISGHRSVSWYQQTPGQGLQFLFEYFSETQRNKGNFPGRFSGRQFSNSRSEMNVSTLELGDSALYLCASSQDYYGYTFGSGTRLTVV.